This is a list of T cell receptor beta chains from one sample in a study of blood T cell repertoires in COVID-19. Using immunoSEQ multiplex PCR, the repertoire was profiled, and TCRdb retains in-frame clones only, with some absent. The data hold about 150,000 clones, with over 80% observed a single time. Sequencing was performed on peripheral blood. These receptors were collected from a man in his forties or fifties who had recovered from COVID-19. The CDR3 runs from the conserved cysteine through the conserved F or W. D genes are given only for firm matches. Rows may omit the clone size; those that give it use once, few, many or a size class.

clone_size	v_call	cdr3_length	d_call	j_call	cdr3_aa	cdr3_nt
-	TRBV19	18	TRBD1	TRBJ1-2	CASSPDVAGGAKSYGYTF	TGTGCCAGTAGTCCAGATGTGGCAGGGGGCGCGAAGTCCTATGGCTACACCTTC
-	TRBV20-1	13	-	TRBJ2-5	CSASPRSVGGQYF	TGCAGTGCTAGTCCGCGGAGCGTCGGGGGCCAGTACTTC
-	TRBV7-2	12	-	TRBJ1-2	CASSLERWGYTF	TGTGCCAGCAGCTTAGAACGGTGGGGCTACACCTTC
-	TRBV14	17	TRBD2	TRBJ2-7	CASSQTSGGVNSYEQYF	TGTGCCAGCAGCCAAACTAGCGGGGGGGTGAACTCCTACGAGCAGTACTTC
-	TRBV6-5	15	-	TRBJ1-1	CASSYRTELYTEAFF	TGTGCCAGCAGTTACCGGACAGAACTCTACACTGAAGCTTTCTTT
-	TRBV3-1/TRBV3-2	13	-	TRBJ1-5	CASSLGGGTPQHF	TGTGCCAGCAGCCTAGGAGGCGGGACTCCCCAGCATTTT
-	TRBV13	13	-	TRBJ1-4	CASSYNSNEKLFF	TGTGCCAGCAGTTACAACAGCAATGAAAAACTGTTTTTT
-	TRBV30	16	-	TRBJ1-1	CAWSANEQGKNTEAFF	TGTGCCTGGAGCGCAAACGAACAGGGAAAAAACACTGAAGCTTTCTTT
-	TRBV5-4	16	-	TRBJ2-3	CASSLAASVRTDTQYF	TGTGCCAGCAGCTTGGCGGCTAGCGTCAGAACAGATACGCAGTATTTT
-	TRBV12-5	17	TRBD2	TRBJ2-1	CASSPRLAGDSYNEQFF	TGTGCTAGTTCCCCTCGACTAGCGGGGGACTCCTACAATGAGCAGTTCTTC
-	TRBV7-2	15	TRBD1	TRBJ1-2	CASSLGTGGWDGYTF	TGTGCCAGCAGCTTAGGGACAGGGGGATGGGATGGCTACACCTTC
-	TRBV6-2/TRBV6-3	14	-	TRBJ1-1	CASSYSRENTEAFF	TGTGCCAGCAGTTACTCGAGAGAGAACACTGAAGCTTTCTTT
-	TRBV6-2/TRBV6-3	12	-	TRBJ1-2	CASSYPEDGYTF	TGTGCCAGCAGTTATCCGGAGGATGGCTACACCTTC
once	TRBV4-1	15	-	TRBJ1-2	CASSQNRQINYGYTF	TGCGCCAGCAGCCAAAACAGGCAGATAAACTATGGCTACACCTTC
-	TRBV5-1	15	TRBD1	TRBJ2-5	CASSAGQGDAETQYF	TGCGCCAGCAGCGCGGGACAGGGGGATGCTGAGACCCAGTACTTC
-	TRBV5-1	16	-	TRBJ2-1	CASSLARGASYNEQFF	TGCGCCAGCAGCTTGGCTCGGGGGGCATCCTACAATGAGCAGTTCTTC
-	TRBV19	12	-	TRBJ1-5	CASRTDHQPQHF	TGTGCCAGTAGGACAGACCATCAGCCCCAGCATTTT
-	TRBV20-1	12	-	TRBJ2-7	CSASLQGREQYF	TGCAGTGCTAGTCTACAGGGTCGAGAGCAGTACTTC
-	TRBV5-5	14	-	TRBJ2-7	CASSLASPFDEQYF	TGTGCCAGCAGCTTGGCCAGTCCTTTTGACGAGCAGTACTTC
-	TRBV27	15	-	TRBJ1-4	CASSPGSTRAEKLFF	TGTGCCAGCAGTCCTGGATCAACGCGGGCCGAAAAACTGTTTTTT
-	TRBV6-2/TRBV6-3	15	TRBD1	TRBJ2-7	CASSSAGTGSHEQYF	TGTGCCAGCAGCTCCGCCGGGACAGGGTCCCACGAGCAGTACTTC
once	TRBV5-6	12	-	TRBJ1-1	CASSWGGVEAFF	TGTGCCAGCAGCTGGGGGGGTGTTGAAGCTTTCTTT
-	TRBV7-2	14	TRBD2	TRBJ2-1	CASSTGGDNNEQFF	TGTGCCAGCAGTACGGGGGGGGATAACAATGAGCAGTTCTTC
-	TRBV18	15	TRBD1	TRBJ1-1	CASSPLRGQDTEAFF	TGTGCCAGCTCACCACTAAGGGGGCAAGACACTGAAGCTTTCTTT
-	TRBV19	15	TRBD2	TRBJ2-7	CASSIRLAGLGEQYF	TGTGCCAGTAGTATAAGGCTAGCGGGGCTAGGCGAGCAGTACTTC
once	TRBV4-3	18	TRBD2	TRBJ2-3	CASSQDTSGGPLTDTQYF	TGCGCCAGCAGCCAAGATACCAGCGGGGGACCTCTCACAGATACGCAGTATTTT
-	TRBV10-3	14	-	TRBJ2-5	CAISESLAKETQYF	TGTGCCATCAGTGAGTCTTTGGCAAAAGAGACCCAGTACTTC
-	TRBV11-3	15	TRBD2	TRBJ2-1	CASSLVAGGDNEQFF	TGTGCCAGCAGCTTGGTAGCGGGGGGGGACAATGAGCAGTTCTTC
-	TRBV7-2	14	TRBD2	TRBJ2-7	CASSSGTSYDEQYF	TGTGCCAGCAGCTCAGGGACTAGTTACGACGAGCAGTACTTC
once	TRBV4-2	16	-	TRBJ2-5	CASSQVGGVGQETQYF	TGTGCCAGCAGCCAAGTCGGCGGGGTTGGTCAAGAGACCCAGTACTTC
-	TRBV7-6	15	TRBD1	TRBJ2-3	CASSFRTGKADTQYF	TGTGCCAGCAGCTTCCGGACAGGGAAGGCAGATACGCAGTATTTT
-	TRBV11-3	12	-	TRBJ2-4	CASSFQGNIQYF	TGTGCCAGCAGCTTCCAGGGTAACATTCAGTACTTC
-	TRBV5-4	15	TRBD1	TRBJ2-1	CASSLRDREFYEQFF	TGTGCCAGCAGCTTGAGGGACAGGGAGTTCTATGAGCAGTTCTTC
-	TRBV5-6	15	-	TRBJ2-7	CASSGEGDFSYEQYF	TGTGCCAGCAGCGGGGAGGGGGATTTCTCCTACGAGCAGTACTTC
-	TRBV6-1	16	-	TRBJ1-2	CASSEARADKRYGYTF	TGTGCCAGCAGTGAAGCGAGGGCAGATAAACGGTATGGCTACACCTTC
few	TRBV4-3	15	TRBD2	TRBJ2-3	CASSLGSGAGDTQYF	TGCGCCAGCAGCCTCGGTAGCGGGGCGGGAGATACGCAGTATTTT
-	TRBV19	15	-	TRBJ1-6	CASSQASSYNSPLHF	TGTGCCAGTAGTCAGGCCAGCTCCTATAATTCACCCCTCCACTTT
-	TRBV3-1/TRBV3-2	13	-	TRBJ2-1	CASSHGAYNEQFF	TGTGCCAGCAGCCATGGAGCCTACAATGAGCAGTTCTTC
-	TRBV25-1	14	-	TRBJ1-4	CASSEQGLNEKLFF	TGTGCCAGCAGTGAACAGGGACTGAATGAAAAACTGTTTTTT
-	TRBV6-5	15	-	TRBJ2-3	CASRRDLDGTDTQYF	TGTGCCAGCCGGAGGGACCTCGATGGCACAGATACGCAGTATTTT
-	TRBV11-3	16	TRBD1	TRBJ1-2	CASSGTGTGLNYGYTF	TGTGCCAGCAGCGGAACCGGGACAGGGTTAAACTATGGCTACACCTTC
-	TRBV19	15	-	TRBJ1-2	CASSTNGDRNYGYTF	TGTGCCAGTAGTACCAATGGAGATCGAAACTATGGCTACACCTTC
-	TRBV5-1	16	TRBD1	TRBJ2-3	CASSLKTGGLGDTQYF	TGCGCCAGCAGCCTTAAGACAGGGGGCCTTGGTGATACGCAGTATTTT
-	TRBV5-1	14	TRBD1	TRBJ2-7	CASNEQGGTYEQYF	TGCGCCAGCAACGAACAGGGGGGCACCTACGAGCAGTACTTC
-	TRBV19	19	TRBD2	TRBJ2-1	CASSIRLKRGGNSYNEQFF	TGTGCCAGTAGTATTAGATTAAAGCGGGGGGGTAACTCCTACAATGAGCAGTTCTTC
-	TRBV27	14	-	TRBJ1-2	CASSLSRRNYGYTF	TGTGCCAGCAGTTTATCACGGAGGAACTATGGCTACACCTTC
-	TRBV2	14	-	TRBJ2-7	CASSEGKQGYEQYF	TGTGCCAGCAGTGAAGGAAAACAGGGCTACGAGCAGTACTTC
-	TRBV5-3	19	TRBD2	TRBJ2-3	CARSPRDGLAGGPRDTQYF	TGTGCCAGAAGCCCGCGGGACGGACTAGCGGGGGGCCCTCGGGATACGCAGTATTTT
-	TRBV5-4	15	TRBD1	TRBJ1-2	CASSHPGQGGFGYTF	TGTGCCAGCAGCCACCCGGGACAGGGGGGTTTTGGCTACACCTTC
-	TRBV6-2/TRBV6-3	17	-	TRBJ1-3	CASSLITPLWAGDTIYF	TGTGCCAGCAGTCTCATCACCCCCCTATGGGCCGGGGACACCATATATTTT
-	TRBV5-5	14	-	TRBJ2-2	CASRRPGGNGELFF	TGTGCCAGCAGGCGCCCAGGGGGGAACGGGGAGCTGTTTTTT
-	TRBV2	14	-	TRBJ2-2	CASRATVNTGELFF	TGTGCCAGCAGGGCGACAGTGAACACCGGGGAGCTGTTTTTT
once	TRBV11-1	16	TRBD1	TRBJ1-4	CASSTRQGASMEKLFF	TGTGCCAGCAGCACACGACAGGGGGCCTCAATGGAAAAACTGTTTTTT
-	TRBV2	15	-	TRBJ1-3	CASSGGSGAGNTIYF	TGTGCCAGCAGTGGGGGATCAGGGGCTGGAAACACCATATATTTT